Listed below are T cell receptor beta chains from one sample, sequenced in a study of cytomegalovirus exposure and HLA in healthy donors. Profiling relied on immunoSEQ multiplex PCR, and the TCRdb table lists in-frame clones only, not all of them. Found here are about 160,000 clones, 70% to 90% of them singletons; the top ten hold 2% to 2.5%. Material for sequencing was PBMCs. The receptors shown here come from a man aged 18 to 30 in good health and CMV-seropositive. CDR3s include the opening cysteine and the closing phenylalanine or tryptophan. The D gene is left open where the match is weak. Expanded clones are given a class, and other clones once, few, many or no size at all.

D gene: TRBD1
clone size: -
V gene: TRBV6-1
J gene: TRBJ1-1
CDR3 protein: CASSWTGDEAFF
CDR3 DNA: TGTGCCAGCAGTTGGACAGGCGACGAAGCTTTCTTT

D gene: -
clone size: -
V gene: TRBV5-4
J gene: TRBJ2-2
CDR3 protein: CASSLSLSGAGELFF
CDR3 DNA: TGTGCCAGCAGCCTCTCCCTGTCGGGGGCCGGGGAGCTGTTTTTT

D gene: -
clone size: -
V gene: TRBV10-3
J gene: TRBJ1-4
CDR3 protein: CAISGGPAGSNEKLFF
CDR3 DNA: TGTGCCATCAGTGGAGGGCCCGCAGGCAGTAATGAAAAACTGTTTTTT

D gene: -
clone size: -
V gene: TRBV30
J gene: TRBJ1-6
CDR3 protein: CAWSVLGGRGSPLHF
CDR3 DNA: TGTGCCTGGAGTGTACTCGGGGGAAGAGGTTCACCCCTCCACTTT

D gene: -
clone size: -
V gene: TRBV10-3
J gene: TRBJ1-2
CDR3 protein: CAISESTRGGGSNYGYTF
CDR3 DNA: TGTGCCATCAGTGAGTCGACTCGGGGAGGAGGGTCAAACTATGGCTACACCTTC

D gene: -
clone size: -
V gene: TRBV7-6
J gene: TRBJ1-4
CDR3 protein: CASSSPGGGARTNEKLFF
CDR3 DNA: TGTGCCAGCAGCTCCCCCGGGGGGGGCGCAAGGACTAATGAAAAACTGTTTTTT

D gene: TRBD1
clone size: -
V gene: TRBV7-6
J gene: TRBJ1-1
CDR3 protein: CASSLVAGGTNTEAFF
CDR3 DNA: TGTGCCAGCAGCTTAGTGGCAGGGGGCACGAACACTGAAGCTTTCTTT

D gene: -
clone size: -
V gene: TRBV6-5
J gene: TRBJ2-3
CDR3 protein: CASGRYDGADTQYF
CDR3 DNA: TGTGCCAGCGGGAGGTACGATGGGGCAGATACGCAGTATTTT

D gene: -
clone size: once
V gene: TRBV7-2
J gene: TRBJ2-7
CDR3 protein: CASSLDRTSYEQYF
CDR3 DNA: TGTGCCAGCAGCTTAGACAGGACAAGCTACGAGCAGTACTTC

D gene: TRBD2
clone size: -
V gene: TRBV6-5
J gene: TRBJ2-7
CDR3 protein: CASSSFGGSDEQYF
CDR3 DNA: TGTGCCAGCAGCTCCTTCGGGGGGTCCGACGAGCAGTACTTC

D gene: -
clone size: few
V gene: TRBV5-4
J gene: TRBJ2-3
CDR3 protein: CASTRGHPISTDTQYF
CDR3 DNA: TGTGCCAGCACCCGCGGACACCCGATTAGCACAGATACGCAGTATTTT

D gene: TRBD2
clone size: -
V gene: TRBV5-1
J gene: TRBJ2-3
CDR3 protein: CASSYSGGPADTQYF
CDR3 DNA: TGCGCCAGCAGCTATTCGGGGGGGCCCGCAGATACGCAGTATTTT

D gene: -
clone size: -
V gene: TRBV7-6
J gene: TRBJ1-1
CDR3 protein: CASSFTGSAEAFF
CDR3 DNA: TGTGCCAGCAGCTTCACAGGGAGCGCTGAAGCTTTCTTT

D gene: TRBD2
clone size: -
V gene: TRBV7-9
J gene: TRBJ2-5
CDR3 protein: CASSSAGLAGETQYF
CDR3 DNA: TGTGCCAGCAGCTCGGCGGGACTAGCGGGGGAGACCCAGTACTTC

D gene: -
clone size: -
V gene: TRBV7-9
J gene: TRBJ2-7
CDR3 protein: CASSFGAEKPYEQYF
CDR3 DNA: TGTGCCAGCAGCTTTGGGGCAGAAAAACCCTACGAGCAGTACTTC

D gene: TRBD1
clone size: once
V gene: TRBV5-6
J gene: TRBJ1-2
CDR3 protein: CASSELGLSGTGGYTF
CDR3 DNA: TGTGCCAGCAGCGAACTTGGCTTATCCGGGACAGGTGGCTACACCTTC

D gene: TRBD1
clone size: -
V gene: TRBV7-2
J gene: TRBJ2-1
CDR3 protein: CASSIGQGFEQFF
CDR3 DNA: TGTGCCAGCAGCATAGGACAGGGATTTGAGCAGTTCTTC

D gene: -
clone size: -
V gene: TRBV7-9
J gene: TRBJ2-1
CDR3 protein: CASSLSIYNEQFF
CDR3 DNA: TGTGCCAGCAGCTTAAGCATCTACAATGAGCAGTTCTTC

D gene: -
clone size: -
V gene: TRBV9
J gene: TRBJ2-7
CDR3 protein: CASSDGVRDEQYF
CDR3 DNA: TGTGCCAGCAGCGATGGGGTCAGGGACGAGCAGTACTTC

D gene: TRBD2
clone size: -
V gene: TRBV10-3
J gene: TRBJ2-7
CDR3 protein: CAIKGGGGNEQYF
CDR3 DNA: TGTGCCATCAAGGGCGGGGGGGGGAACGAGCAGTACTTC

D gene: -
clone size: -
V gene: TRBV6-8
J gene: TRBJ1-3
CDR3 protein: CASSSGARTGYTIYF
CDR3 DNA: TGTGCCAGCAGTTCAGGGGCCCGAACAGGTTACACCATATATTTT

D gene: -
clone size: -
V gene: TRBV4-3
J gene: TRBJ1-4
CDR3 protein: CASSQETWDNEKLFF
CDR3 DNA: TGCGCCAGCAGCCAAGAGACATGGGACAACGAAAAACTGTTTTTT

D gene: -
clone size: once
V gene: TRBV5-1
J gene: TRBJ2-2
CDR3 protein: CASSLQGGFAGELFF
CDR3 DNA: TGCGCCAGCAGCTTGCAGGGAGGTTTCGCCGGGGAGCTGTTTTTT

D gene: TRBD1
clone size: -
V gene: TRBV4-3
J gene: TRBJ2-3
CDR3 protein: CASSQKGQANTDTQYF
CDR3 DNA: TGCGCCAGCAGCCAAAAAGGACAGGCCAACACAGATACGCAGTATTTT

D gene: TRBD1
clone size: once
V gene: TRBV11-3
J gene: TRBJ2-2
CDR3 protein: CASTTQTGVGTGELFF
CDR3 DNA: TGTGCCAGCACAACCCAGACAGGGGTGGGCACCGGGGAGCTGTTTTTT

D gene: -
clone size: -
V gene: TRBV7-8
J gene: TRBJ1-1
CDR3 protein: CASSLVGSARGTEAFF
CDR3 DNA: TGTGCCAGCAGCTTAGTAGGTTCAGCCCGGGGGACTGAAGCTTTCTTT

D gene: TRBD1
clone size: -
V gene: TRBV10-3
J gene: TRBJ2-7
CDR3 protein: CAIGDRPYEQYF
CDR3 DNA: TGTGCCATCGGGGACAGGCCCTACGAGCAGTACTTC

D gene: -
clone size: -
V gene: TRBV27
J gene: TRBJ1-6
CDR3 protein: CASSWSSYNSPLHF
CDR3 DNA: TGTGCCAGCAGTTGGAGCTCCTATAATTCACCCCTCCACTTT

D gene: TRBD1
clone size: -
V gene: TRBV2
J gene: TRBJ2-4
CDR3 protein: CASMDRQNIQYF
CDR3 DNA: TGTGCCAGCATGGACAGGCAAAACATTCAGTACTTC

D gene: -
clone size: -
V gene: TRBV7-8
J gene: TRBJ1-1
CDR3 protein: CASSAWSGGTEAFF
CDR3 DNA: TGTGCCAGCAGCGCCTGGAGTGGCGGGACTGAAGCTTTCTTT

D gene: TRBD2
clone size: -
V gene: TRBV6-4
J gene: TRBJ2-7
CDR3 protein: CASSGADGGERDEQYF
CDR3 DNA: TGTGCCAGCAGTGGGGCCGACGGGGGGGAAAGAGACGAGCAGTACTTC

D gene: TRBD1
clone size: -
V gene: TRBV30
J gene: TRBJ1-1
CDR3 protein: CAWSRQGSTEAFF
CDR3 DNA: TGTGCCTGGAGTAGACAGGGCTCGACTGAAGCTTTCTTT

D gene: -
clone size: -
V gene: TRBV7-2
J gene: TRBJ2-6
CDR3 protein: CASSRDTGFSGANVLTF
CDR3 DNA: TGTGCCAGCAGTCGAGACACAGGCTTCTCTGGGGCCAACGTCCTGACTTTC

D gene: -
clone size: -
V gene: TRBV9
J gene: TRBJ2-7
CDR3 protein: CASSPKALAVYEQYF
CDR3 DNA: TGTGCCAGCAGCCCCAAGGCACTAGCTGTCTACGAGCAGTACTTC

D gene: TRBD1
clone size: -
V gene: TRBV19
J gene: TRBJ1-5
CDR3 protein: CASSPQGANRQPQHF
CDR3 DNA: TGTGCCAGTAGTCCACAGGGGGCGAATCGTCAGCCCCAGCATTTT

D gene: TRBD2
clone size: -
V gene: TRBV2
J gene: TRBJ2-3
CDR3 protein: CATWTSGGADKDTQYF
CDR3 DNA: TGTGCCACGTGGACTAGCGGGGGGGCCGATAAAGATACGCAGTATTTT

D gene: -
clone size: -
V gene: TRBV7-2
J gene: TRBJ2-2
CDR3 protein: CASSPTGGELFF
CDR3 DNA: TGTGCCAGCAGCCCCACGGGCGGGGAGCTGTTTTTT

D gene: TRBD1
clone size: -
V gene: TRBV27
J gene: TRBJ2-1
CDR3 protein: CASATGLLNEQFF
CDR3 DNA: TGTGCCAGCGCGACAGGGCTCCTCAATGAGCAGTTCTTC

D gene: TRBD1
clone size: -
V gene: TRBV5-4
J gene: TRBJ1-1
CDR3 protein: CASRPTTGLNTEAFF
CDR3 DNA: TGTGCCAGCAGACCTACGACAGGGTTGAACACTGAAGCTTTCTTT

D gene: -
clone size: -
V gene: TRBV4-3
J gene: TRBJ2-3
CDR3 protein: CASSQDRRGTDTQYF
CDR3 DNA: TGCGCCAGCAGCCAAGATCGAAGGGGGACGGATACGCAGTATTTT

D gene: -
clone size: -
V gene: TRBV5-1
J gene: TRBJ2-1
CDR3 protein: CASSTSGDYNEQFF
CDR3 DNA: TGCGCCAGCAGCACGTCCGGGGATTACAATGAGCAGTTCTTC

D gene: TRBD2
clone size: -
V gene: TRBV5-1
J gene: TRBJ2-3
CDR3 protein: CASSLGTSGGGDTQYF
CDR3 DNA: TGCGCCAGCAGCTTGGGGACTAGCGGGGGTGGAGATACGCAGTATTTT

D gene: TRBD1
clone size: -
V gene: TRBV2
J gene: TRBJ1-2
CDR3 protein: CASRFQGAGYGYTF
CDR3 DNA: TGTGCCAGCAGGTTCCAGGGGGCGGGATATGGCTACACCTTC

D gene: -
clone size: -
V gene: TRBV9
J gene: TRBJ2-2
CDR3 protein: CASSVGGRITGELFF
CDR3 DNA: TGTGCCAGCAGCGTCGGGGGGCGAATCACCGGGGAGCTGTTTTTT

D gene: TRBD1
clone size: -
V gene: TRBV2
J gene: TRBJ2-7
CDR3 protein: CASSAGTGGGYEQYF
CDR3 DNA: TGTGCCAGCAGCGCCGGGACAGGGGGAGGTTACGAGCAGTACTTC

D gene: TRBD1
clone size: -
V gene: TRBV29-1
J gene: TRBJ1-3
CDR3 protein: CSTLEAGGAGNTIYF
CDR3 DNA: TGCAGCACCCTTGAGGCAGGGGGAGCTGGAAACACCATATATTTT

D gene: -
clone size: -
V gene: TRBV7-8
J gene: TRBJ1-1
CDR3 protein: CASSFLAATEAFF
CDR3 DNA: TGTGCCAGCAGCTTTCTCGCGGCCACTGAAGCTTTCTTT

D gene: -
clone size: -
V gene: TRBV23-1
J gene: TRBJ1-6
CDR3 protein: CASSQLEGRKSSYNSPLHF
CDR3 DNA: TGCGCCAGCAGTCAATTAGAGGGCAGGAAAAGCTCCTATAATTCACCCCTCCACTTT

D gene: TRBD1
clone size: -
V gene: TRBV5-4
J gene: TRBJ2-7
CDR3 protein: CASSPGQGITYEQYF
CDR3 DNA: TGTGCCAGCAGCCCGGGACAGGGGATAACCTACGAGCAGTACTTC

D gene: -
clone size: -
V gene: TRBV5-1
J gene: TRBJ1-4
CDR3 protein: CASSVEKLFF
CDR3 DNA: TGCGCCAGCAGCGTAGAGAAACTGTTTTTT

D gene: -
clone size: -
V gene: TRBV10-1
J gene: TRBJ1-2
CDR3 protein: CAGKGGYGYTF
CDR3 DNA: TGCGCCGGAAAAGGGGGCTATGGCTACACCTTC

D gene: -
clone size: -
V gene: TRBV7-6
J gene: TRBJ2-2
CDR3 protein: CASSRGARANTGELFF
CDR3 DNA: TGTGCCAGCAGCCGGGGGGCCAGGGCGAACACCGGGGAGCTGTTTTTT

D gene: TRBD2
clone size: few
V gene: TRBV6-4
J gene: TRBJ2-3
CDR3 protein: CASSDFSGGADTQYF
CDR3 DNA: TGTGCCAGCAGTGACTTTAGCGGGGGGGCCGATACGCAGTATTTT